This T cell receptor (beta chain) was sequenced in a study of T cells in Graves' hyperthyroidism and ophthalmopathy. The CDR3 regions of TCR beta were amplified from RNA transcripts. HTBI primers were used for first-round RT-PCR of the TCR CDR3. One entry per CDR3 protein results from TCRdb running MiXCR on the multiplex PCR reads. The table records roughly 640,000 distinct CDR3 sequences, 15% to 20% of them present only once. This clonotype was seen a handful of times. Its antigen is unknown. Study results and caveats: Most thyroid clonotypes with frequency above 0.001 were detected in blood. Researchers report that a 13 V-J model separated ophthalmopathy from stable hyperthyroidism.

CDR1 and CDR2 from the germline V gene are SGHDT and YYEEEE. The CDR3 spans 12 residues. Germline trimming cut 7 bases from V and 8 bases from J; bases unmatched to any gene: 5. This receptor was obtained from a woman aged 40 to 50 with Graves' ophthalmopathy. The sample was blood. This chain connects TRBV5-6 to TRBJ2-1; 8 bases map to TRBD2. In nucleotides, the CDR3 is TGTGCCAGCCAGATAGCGGGATATGAGCAGTTCTTC. Translated: CASQIAGYEQFF.